These T cell receptor beta chains were read from a single sample in a study of blood T cells in healthy people across ages. TCRdb used MiXCR to reprocess the 5' RACE reads, holding one entry per CDR3 protein. Of 800,000 or so distinct CDR3 sequences in the sample, around two thirds were seen once. Material for sequencing was blood. Source of these receptors: a man younger than 45 in good health. Both conserved end residues are part of each CDR3. The D gene is left open where the match is weak. Expanded clones get a size class; other rows say once, few or many, or leave the size out.

abundance: NA; v_gene: TRBV25-1; j_gene: TRBJ2-5; d_gene: TRBD1; CDR3aa: CASSDLGQGASETQYF; CDR3nt: TGTGCCAGCAGTGACCTGGGACAGGGGGCTTCAGAGACCCAGTACTTC
abundance: NA; v_gene: TRBV4-3; j_gene: TRBJ1-2; d_gene: NA; CDR3aa: CASSQETGLSYGYTF; CDR3nt: TGCGCCAGCAGCCAAGAGACAGGTCTCTCCTATGGCTACACCTTC
abundance: NA; v_gene: TRBV4-3; j_gene: TRBJ2-1; d_gene: NA; CDR3aa: CASSQDPSPEQFF; CDR3nt: TGCGCCAGCAGCCAAGATCCCAGTCCGGAGCAGTTCTTC
abundance: NA; v_gene: TRBV7-6; j_gene: TRBJ2-7; d_gene: NA; CDR3aa: CASSLDHLYEQYF; CDR3nt: TGTGCCAGCAGCTTAGATCACCTCTACGAGCAGTACTTC
abundance: NA; v_gene: TRBV10-3; j_gene: TRBJ2-1; d_gene: NA; CDR3aa: CAISGLANQETQFF; CDR3nt: TGTGCCATCAGTGGGCTAGCGAACCAAGAGACCCAGTTCTTC
abundance: few; v_gene: TRBV29-1; j_gene: TRBJ2-3; d_gene: NA; CDR3aa: CSIRTQGDTQYF; CDR3nt: TGCAGCATTCGGACGCAGGGAGATACGCAGTATTTT
abundance: NA; v_gene: TRBV7-9; j_gene: TRBJ2-3; d_gene: NA; CDR3aa: CASSLVTLEGPDTQYF; CDR3nt: TGTGCCAGCAGCTTAGTGACACTAGAGGGGCCAGATACGCAGTATTTT
abundance: NA; v_gene: TRBV9; j_gene: TRBJ1-2; d_gene: NA; CDR3aa: CASSALTDFNYGYTF; CDR3nt: TGTGCCAGCAGCGCGCTGACAGACTTTAACTATGGCTACACCTTC
abundance: NA; v_gene: TRBV6-2/TRBV6-3; j_gene: TRBJ2-6; d_gene: TRBD1; CDR3aa: CASSPLGTGSSGANVLTF; CDR3nt: TGTGCCAGCTCCCCCCTTGGGACAGGGTCTTCTGGGGCCAACGTCCTGACTTTC
abundance: NA; v_gene: TRBV10-3; j_gene: TRBJ1-4; d_gene: NA; CDR3aa: CAIRPDLGTNEKLFF; CDR3nt: TGTGCCATCAGACCGGACCTTGGCACTAATGAAAAACTGTTTTTT
abundance: NA; v_gene: TRBV2; j_gene: TRBJ2-7; d_gene: NA; CDR3aa: CATTDSTEEQYF; CDR3nt: TGTGCCACCACGGACAGTACGGAAGAGCAGTACTTC
abundance: NA; v_gene: TRBV15; j_gene: TRBJ2-7; d_gene: TRBD1; CDR3aa: CATSPGQGYEQYF; CDR3nt: TGTGCCACCAGCCCGGGACAGGGCTACGAGCAGTACTTC
abundance: few; v_gene: TRBV20-1; j_gene: TRBJ2-1; d_gene: NA; CDR3aa: CSAKRGGPDTYNEQFF; CDR3nt: TGCAGTGCTAAGAGGGGGGGCCCAGATACCTACAATGAGCAGTTCTTC
abundance: NA; v_gene: TRBV9; j_gene: TRBJ1-2; d_gene: NA; CDR3aa: CASSGYVGGLGGYTF; CDR3nt: TGTGCCAGCAGCGGTTATGTGGGGGGCCTGGGTGGCTACACCTTC